A selection of T cell receptor beta chains follows, all from one sample in a study of CD8 T cells in ankylosing spondylitis. TCRdb re-called the 5' RACE reads with MiXCR, one entry per CDR3 protein. This repertoire shows about 250,000 distinct CDR3 sequences, 32% found once; its top ten account for about 4.2%. The sample consisted of blood, either unsorted or a sorted T cell fraction (not recorded which). These receptors all come from a male donor with ankylosing spondylitis or in good health (not recorded which). CDR3s include the opening cysteine and the closing phenylalanine or tryptophan. A D gene is named only where the DNA matches it firmly. Expanded clones are given a class, and other clones once, few, many or no size at all.

CDR3 length	clone size	D gene	J gene	V gene	CDR3 DNA	CDR3 protein
12	many	TRBD1	TRBJ2-7	TRBV29-1	TGCAGCGTTGTAGGGACAGCCTACGAGCAGTACTTC	CSVVGTAYEQYF
12	-	-	TRBJ2-3	TRBV12-3/TRBV12-4	TGTGCCAGCACCGTAGACACAGATACGCAGTATTTT	CASTVDTDTQYF
14	few	TRBD1	TRBJ2-1	TRBV6-1	TGTGCCAGCAGCCCTCGGACAGGGTGGTATGAGCAGTTCTTC	CASSPRTGWYEQFF
10	-	-	TRBJ2-5	TRBV20-1	TGCAGTGCTAGTTACGAGACCCAGTACTTC	CSASYETQYF
15	-	TRBD1	TRBJ2-1	TRBV4-1	TGCGCCAGCAGCCCGGGGACAGGGGCCGACAATGAGCAGTTCTTC	CASSPGTGADNEQFF
13	-	-	TRBJ2-2	TRBV29-1	TGCAGCGTTAAAGCCCTTTGGTCCGGGGAGCTGTTTTTT	CSVKALWSGELFF
14	-	-	TRBJ2-2	TRBV20-1	TGCAGTGCTAGAGATAGGGGGGGCACCGGGGAGCTGTTTTTT	CSARDRGGTGELFF
13	few	-	TRBJ2-7	TRBV7-6	TGTGCCAGCAGCCAACTAGCAACCTACGAGCAGTACTTC	CASSQLATYEQYF
9	few	-	TRBJ1-2	TRBV20-1	TGCAGTGCCACCGGGACGGTCGTCTTC	CSATGTVVF
15	-	-	TRBJ2-3	TRBV20-1	TGCAGTGCTAAAAATCAGTTAGGGTTCACAGATACGCAGTATTTT	CSAKNQLGFTDTQYF
15	-	-	TRBJ2-1	TRBV5-5	TGTGCCAGCAGCTTTTCCGGAGGTTCCTACAATGAGCAGTTCTTC	CASSFSGGSYNEQFF
13	few	-	TRBJ2-5	TRBV15	TGTGCCACCAGGCTCCGGCACCAAGAGACCCAGTACTTC	CATRLRHQETQYF
14	-	-	TRBJ1-2	TRBV12-3/TRBV12-4	TGTGCCAGCAGTTTGGAGGGAAGTTGGTATGGCTACACCTTC	CASSLEGSWYGYTF
15	many	-	TRBJ2-5	TRBV11-1	TGTGCCAGCAGCTTAGGTGGGGCCCGGCGGGAGACCCAGTACTTC	CASSLGGARRETQYF
16	-	TRBD1	TRBJ1-5	TRBV27	TGTGCCAGCAGTTTATCTGGACAGGGCGACAATCAGCCCCAGCATTTT	CASSLSGQGDNQPQHF
17	many	-	TRBJ2-1	TRBV7-8	TGTGCCAGCAGCTTAGCGCCGGGCGGGGGCCCCTACAATGAGCAGTTCTTC	CASSLAPGGGPYNEQFF
13	few	-	TRBJ2-7	TRBV10-3	TGTGCCATCAGTGACCAACAGGGAAACGAGCAGTACTTC	CAISDQQGNEQYF
13	-	TRBD1	TRBJ2-2	TRBV29-1	TGCAGCGGTGGGACAGGGGGCGTCGGGGAGCTGTTTTTT	CSGGTGGVGELFF
16	few	-	TRBJ2-5	TRBV6-5	TGTGCCAGCAGTTACGGAGGGGTCACGTACCAAGAGACCCAGTACTTC	CASSYGGVTYQETQYF
16	once	-	TRBJ1-6	TRBV7-9	TGTGCCAGCAGCTTGTGGAAAGGGGCGCGTAATTCACCCCTCCACTTT	CASSLWKGARNSPLHF
15	few	-	TRBJ2-7	TRBV7-2	TGTGCCAGCAGCTCAGGGGGGGCCAAACCCTACGAGCAGTACTTC	CASSSGGAKPYEQYF
15	few	TRBD1	TRBJ2-7	TRBV7-9	TGTGCCAGCAGTTGGGACAGGGGGAATTCCTACGAGCAGTACTTC	CASSWDRGNSYEQYF
12	-	-	TRBJ2-3	TRBV29-1	TGCAGCGAGACGGGCGGTACAGATACGCAGTATTTT	CSETGGTDTQYF
15	-	TRBD2	TRBJ2-1	TRBV28	TGTGCCAGCAGTAGCGGGGGCTGGTCCTACAATGAGCAGTTCTTC	CASSSGGWSYNEQFF
16	-	-	TRBJ1-5	TRBV5-6	TGTGCCAGCAGCTTGTATCAGGGTTATAGCAATCAGCCCCAGCATTTT	CASSLYQGYSNQPQHF
15	-	TRBD1	TRBJ1-6	TRBV12-3/TRBV12-4	TGTGCCAGCAGTTTTCGACAGGGGGGGGACTCACCCCTCCACTTT	CASSFRQGGDSPLHF
15	-	TRBD1	TRBJ1-1	TRBV24-1	TGTGCCACCAGATCCTCGGGACAGATGAACACTGAAGCTTTCTTT	CATRSSGQMNTEAFF
12	many	-	TRBJ1-2	TRBV6-5	TGTGCCAGCAGTGGGAGAGGGGGGGGCTACACCTTC	CASSGRGGGYTF
12	few	-	TRBJ1-1	TRBV20-1	TGCAGTGCTGGGGGGGGGAATACTGAAGCTTTCTTT	CSAGGGNTEAFF
13	-	-	TRBJ2-7	TRBV20-1	TGCTGTGCTAGTCGGCAGGGGACCTACGAGCAGTACTTC	CCASRQGTYEQYF
14	few	-	TRBJ2-7	TRBV20-1	TGCACCACCTTCGCAGGACCGCCCAGGGGCGAGCAGTACTTC	CTTFAGPPRGEQYF
14	few	TRBD1	TRBJ2-7	TRBV20-1	TGCAGTGCTTCGCCGGACAGGGGATCCTACGAGCAGTACTTC	CSASPDRGSYEQYF
14	medium-sized	-	TRBJ1-5	TRBV7-8	TGTGCCAGCAGCCCAGAATATAGCAATCAGCCCCAGCATTTT	CASSPEYSNQPQHF
15	few	TRBD1	TRBJ2-3	TRBV30	TGTGCCTGGAGTAGACAGGGATCTAGCACAGATACGCAGTATTTT	CAWSRQGSSTDTQYF
14	-	TRBD1	TRBJ1-1	TRBV12-3/TRBV12-4	TGTGCCAGCAGTCCAACGACAGGGGTCACTGAAGCTTTCTTT	CASSPTTGVTEAFF
12	few	-	TRBJ2-5	TRBV10-3	TGTGCCATCGCCGGAGTAGAAGAGACCCAGTACTTC	CAIAGVEETQYF
14	-	-	TRBJ2-3	TRBV5-1	TGCGCCAGCAGCTTTACAGGGATGACAGATACGCAGTATTTT	CASSFTGMTDTQYF
13	few	-	TRBJ1-5	TRBV20-1	TGCAGTGCCCAGGCCGGGGGGGGTCAGCCCCAGCATTTT	CSAQAGGGQPQHF
13	-	-	TRBJ1-1	TRBV4-1	TGCGCCAGCAGTCCCGAGGGCCAGAGGCAAGCTTTCTTT	CASSPEGQRQAFF
17	-	TRBD1	TRBJ2-1	TRBV27	TGTGCCAGCAGCCTTTCGCCGGGACAGGGGGCAAGTAATGAGCAGTTCTTC	CASSLSPGQGASNEQFF
13	-	-	TRBJ1-4	TRBV10-1	TGCGCCAGCAGTGATCGGGTGGGTGAAAAACTGTTTTTT	CASSDRVGEKLFF
13	-	-	TRBJ2-4	TRBV10-3	TGTGCCATCAGTGAGAGGGACGAGGACATTCAGTACTTC	CAISERDEDIQYF
13	few	-	TRBJ1-4	TRBV20-1	TGCAGTGCCCCGGACCCTTGGGGAGAAAAACTGTTTTTT	CSAPDPWGEKLFF
20	-	-	TRBJ1-5	TRBV29-1	TGCAGCGTTTCCAAAGGGCAAACGGGGGGCCACCTATATAGCAATCAGCCCCAGCATTTT	CSVSKGQTGGHLYSNQPQHF
16	-	-	TRBJ1-5	TRBV28	TGTGCCACCGGGAGCCGGGAAAGTTGGGACAATCAGCCCCAGCATTTT	CATGSRESWDNQPQHF
16	-	TRBD2	TRBJ2-5	TRBV7-2	TGTGCCAGCAGCCGGACTAGCGGGGGTCATGGAGAGACCCAGTACTTC	CASSRTSGGHGETQYF
13	few	-	TRBJ1-1	TRBV7-2	TGTGCCAGCCGTGGGCGAGGTAGCCCTGAAGCTTTCTTT	CASRGRGSPEAFF
12	-	-	TRBJ2-7	TRBV12-3/TRBV12-4	TGTGCCAGCAGTTTAGGGTGGTCCGAGCAGTACTTC	CASSLGWSEQYF
17	few	TRBD2	TRBJ2-1	TRBV20-1	TGCAGTGCTAGAGATAGTGGGACTAGCGGGACCTACAATGAGCAGTTCTTC	CSARDSGTSGTYNEQFF
15	-	-	TRBJ2-7	TRBV12-3/TRBV12-4	TGTGCCAGCAGCACACAGGGCACCCCCTTCTACGAGCAGTACTTC	CASSTQGTPFYEQYF
14	many	-	TRBJ1-4	TRBV6-1	TGTGCCAGCAGTAGGACCGCCACGAACGAAAAACTGTTTTTT	CASSRTATNEKLFF
15	-	-	TRBJ1-4	TRBV15	TGTGCCACCAGCAGAGCGAGGTCAACTAATGAAAAACTGTTTTTT	CATSRARSTNEKLFF
13	many	-	TRBJ1-1	TRBV20-1	TGCAGTGCTCCCGGGCCGGGAAGGACTGAAGCTTTCTTT	CSAPGPGRTEAFF
11	few	-	TRBJ2-2	TRBV20-1	TGCAGTGCGCAGGGTAACGGGGAGCTGTTTTTT	CSAQGNGELFF
16	-	-	TRBJ2-4	TRBV10-1	TGCGCCAGCAGTGAGTCGGGTAGTTCGGGCAAAAACATTCAGTACTTC	CASSESGSSGKNIQYF
15	-	-	TRBJ2-3	TRBV5-1	TGCGCCAGCAGCCTGCGGACGGATGGTACAGATACGCAGTATTTT	CASSLRTDGTDTQYF
15	-	-	TRBJ2-7	TRBV20-1	TGCAGTGCTAATCTCCAGGGGCTCAGCTCCTACGAGCAGTACTTC	CSANLQGLSSYEQYF
14	few	-	TRBJ1-3	TRBV6-4	TGTGCCAGCAAACCACAGAGCTCTGGAAACACCATATATTTT	CASKPQSSGNTIYF
15	few	-	TRBJ1-5	TRBV6-1	TGTGCCAGCAGCCCTCCGGGAAGAGGCAATCAGCCCCAGCATTTT	CASSPPGRGNQPQHF
11	-	-	TRBJ1-1	TRBV29-1	TGCAGCGTTGAATCTAACACTGAAGCTTTCTTT	CSVESNTEAFF